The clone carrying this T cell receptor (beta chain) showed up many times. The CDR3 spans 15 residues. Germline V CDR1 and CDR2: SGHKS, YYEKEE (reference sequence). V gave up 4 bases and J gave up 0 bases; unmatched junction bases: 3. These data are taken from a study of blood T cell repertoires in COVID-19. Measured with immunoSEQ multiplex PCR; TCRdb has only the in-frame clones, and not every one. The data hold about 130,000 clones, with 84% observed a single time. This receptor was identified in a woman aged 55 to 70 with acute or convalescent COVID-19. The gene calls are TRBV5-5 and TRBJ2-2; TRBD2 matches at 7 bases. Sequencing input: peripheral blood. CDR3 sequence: CASSQAGANTGELFF. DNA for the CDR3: TGTGCCAGCAGCCAGGCGGGAGCGAACACCGGGGAGCTGTTTTTT. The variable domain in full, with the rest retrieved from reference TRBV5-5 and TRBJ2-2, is DAGVTQSPTHLIKTRGQQVTLRCSPISGHKSVSWYQQVLGQGPQFIFQYYEKEERGRGNFPDRFSARQFPNYSSELNVNALLLGDSALYLCASSQAGANTGELFFGEGSRLTVL.